This T cell receptor beta chain was obtained from a study of beta chain features in type 1 diabetes. Every donor provided one heparinised blood draw, which averaged about 120 mL. CD45RO/CCR7/CD25/CD127/CD95/CD27 staining was used to isolate CD4+ naive, central memory, regulatory and stem cell-like memory cells by sorting. Each sorted population was over 98% pure. Germline V CDR1 and CDR2: MDHEN, SYDVKM. This CDR3 is 14 amino acids long. Trimming cost V 2 bases and J 3 bases, with 11 bases left between them. As to this clone: Its antigen is still unknown.

The whole isolated RNA underwent reverse transcription, so sequencing captured expressed TCRB transcripts. Produced via immunoSEQ multiplex PCR; TCRdb's table is partial and in-frame only. The table lists 95,000 to 150,000 clones, about 15% of them singletons. Study observations and caveats: Healthy donors had naive, central memory and Treg TCRB repertoires that appeared less similar than those seen among patients. Among all four CD4+ subsets, Type 1 diabetes patients had TCRB CDR3s that were moderately but significantly shorter.

The chain carries TRBV28 and TRBJ2-7; possible D gene TRBD1, 5 bases. The receptor was derived from a man aged 25-45 years with type 1 diabetes. Input material: central memory CD4+ T cells from blood. For the CDR3, the DNA is TGTGCCAGCAGTTTACAGGGTGAGGTCTACGAGCAGTACTTC. This codes for CASSLQGEVYEQYF.